The 17 T cell receptor beta chains below come from one sample, sequenced in a study of blood T cell repertoires in COVID-19. The protocol was immunoSEQ multiplex PCR, while the TCRdb copy is restricted to in-frame clones and leaves out a portion. The data contain 55,000 to 60,000 clones, 65% to 85% of them singletons. The specimen sequenced was peripheral blood. Receptor source: a man in his 70s with active COVID-19.

The chain couples TRBV27 to TRBJ2-1; 8 bases match TRBD1. The CDR3 runs 16 residues. CDR1 is MNHEY and CDR2 is SMNVEV in the germline V gene (reference sequence). V dropped 3 bases and J dropped 7; count of bases not matched to a gene: 11. Here the CDR3 reads CASSLLWQGAPNEQFF. The DNA for the CDR3 is TGTGCCAGCAGTTTGTTGTGGCAGGGGGCGCCGAATGAGCAGTTCTTC.

The V call is TRBV7-2, the J call TRBJ2-6, with 8 bases lining up with TRBD1. Germline V lookup: CDR1 SGHTA, CDR2 FQGNSA. The CDR3 spans 17 residues. V dropped 0 bases and J dropped 1; count of bases not matched to a gene: 2. CDR3 nucleotides: TGTGCCAGCAGCTTAGCCGGGACAGGTTCTGGGGCCAACGTCCTGACTTTC. Its translation is CASSLAGTGSGANVLTF.

V is TRBV5-6 and J is TRBJ2-2, with 8 positions matching TRBD1. CDR3 length: 15 residues. The V gene end was trimmed by 3 bases and the J gene end by 4 bases; junction bases not matched to a gene: 5. The germline V gene encodes CDR1 SGHDT and CDR2 YYEEEE. CDR3 in amino acids: CASSSRQGSTGELFF. CDR3 sequence (DNA): TGTGCCAGCAGCTCTCGACAGGGGAGCACCGGGGAGCTGTTTTTT.

This clone was counted a single time. The chain joins TRBV27 to TRBJ2-2; TRBD1 might be the D (6 bases). Trimming cost V 7 bases and J 6 bases, with 9 bases left between them. CDR1 is MNHEY, CDR2 SMNVEV, per germline (reference sequence). This CDR3 has 12 amino acids. CDR3 nucleotides: TGTGCCAGCATCTCAGGGGCCGGGGAGCTGTTTTTT. Translation gives CASISGAGELFF.

V gene TRBV7-3 combines with J gene TRBJ2-5; perhaps TRBD2 as D (5 bases). The CDR3 extends over 14 amino acids. The V and J ends lost 8 bases and 4 bases respectively, with 17 bases between them. Germline values: CDR1 SGHTA, CDR2 FQGTGA. The chain's CDR3 is CASAADSSGETQYF. CDR3 in DNA: TGTGCCAGCGCAGCGGATTCCAGTGGAGAGACCCAGTACTTC.

This sequence joins TRBV5-4 and TRBJ2-7; 13 bases map to TRBD2. The CDR3 is made up of 18 amino acids. V shed 0 bases, J shed 4 bases, and the junction held 10 bases outside the gene matches. Germline-derived CDR1 and CDR2 are SGHNT and YYREEE (reference sequence). The CDR3: CASSLVGSGTSGIYEQYF. The CDR3 DNA reads TGTGCCAGCAGCTTGGTTGGGTCCGGGACTAGCGGGATATACGAGCAGTACTTC.

The V gene is TRBV19, the J gene TRBJ2-3, with D perhaps matching TRBD1 (5 bases). Trimming stripped 4 bases from V and 0 bases from J, with 11 bases between. The CDR3 is 15 amino acids. Germline V lookup: CDR1 LNHDA, CDR2 SQIVND (reference sequence). The CDR3 region is CASSTDRISTDTQYF. CDR3 nucleotide sequence: TGTGCCAGTAGTACCGACAGAATTAGCACAGATACGCAGTATTTT.

This clone has a single count. V is TRBV28 and J is TRBJ1-1; 7 bases agree with TRBD1. V lost 4 bases, J lost 0 bases, and 8 bases stayed unmatched. This CDR3 is built from 16 residues. Per the germline V gene, CDR1 is MDHEN and CDR2 is SYDVKM. The CDR3 region has the DNA TGTGCCAGCAGTTCCAGGGGGAGCGCGATGAACACTGAAGCTTTCTTT. Translation gives CASSSRGSAMNTEAFF.

The chain carries TRBV9 and TRBJ2-2, with a tentative D call TRBD2 (5 bases). CDR1 and CDR2 (germline): SGDLS, YYNGEE. V was cut by 3 bases and J by 4 bases, with 13 bases left in between. This CDR3 has 15 amino acids. The CDR3 coding sequence is TGTGCCAGCAGCGGAAATAGCGAGCTCACCGGGGAGCTGTTTTTT. It yields the protein CASSGNSELTGELFF.

This chain uses TRBV7-2 with TRBJ2-3, with D hard to call. Trimming removed 2 bases at V and 4 bases at J, with 19 bases between. CDR3 length: 17 residues. In germline, CDR1 is SGHTA, CDR2 FQGNSA. CDR3 protein: CASSLSPGFLSPDTQYF. CDR3 DNA sequence: TGTGCCAGCAGCTTAAGCCCCGGGTTCCTCAGCCCAGATACGCAGTATTTT.

The rearrangement joins TRBV7-9 to TRBJ2-1, with 12 bases matching TRBD2. CDR1 and CDR2 from the germline V gene are SEHNR and FQNEAQ (reference sequence). Trimming removed 3 bases from V and 8 bases from J; junction bases left unmatched: 5. The CDR3 sequence is 15 residues long. DNA for the CDR3: TGTGCCAGCAGCTTCAGACTAGCGGGAGAGTATGAGCAGTTCTTC. Translated, it gives CASSFRLAGEYEQFF.

This clone has a single count. The chain links TRBV7-2 to TRBJ2-1, with D possibly TRBD2 on 6 matching bases. Trimming shortened V by 1 base and J by 2 bases, and 9 bases separated the two germline ends. The germline gives CDR1 SGHTA, CDR2 FQGNSA. CDR3 length: 15 residues. CDR3 sequence reads: CASSLGGGPYNEQFF. CDR3 in DNA: TGTGCCAGCAGCTTAGGTGGAGGGCCCTACAATGAGCAGTTCTTC.

The J gene is TRBJ2-1, the V gene TRBV30, with 13 positions matching TRBD2. The V and J ends lost 2 bases and 10 bases, in that order; junction bases with no gene match: 5. The CDR3 covers 14 residues. Germline CDR1 is GTSNPN and CDR2 is SVGIG (reference sequence). CDR3 DNA sequence: TGTGCCTGGAGTCGGACTAGCGGGAGTCGGGAGCAGTTCTTC. This codes for CAWSRTSGSREQFF.

The chain combines TRBV2 with TRBJ1-2; D gene unclear. Germline assignment: CDR1 SNHLY and CDR2 FYNNEI. The ends were cut back, 6 bases at V and 4 bases at J, with 12 bases in the middle. The CDR3 length is 13 residues. The CDR3 nucleotides read TGTGCCAGCAGAGACGATCGGGTCTATGGCTACACCTTC. As protein: CASRDDRVYGYTF.

The chain links TRBV11-2 to TRBJ2-5, with 7 bases matching TRBD2. The junction had 7 bases not matched to a gene; V was cut back by 4 bases and J by 5 bases. The germline CDR1 and CDR2 sequences are SGHAT and FQNNGV. This CDR3 has 14 amino acids. The CDR3 DNA reads as TGTGCCAGCAGCTGGGGGGGGAGGGTGGAGACCCAGTACTTC. Protein: CASSWGGRVETQYF. The full variable domain, completed using reference TRBV11-2 and TRBJ2-5, is EAGVAQSPRYKIIEKRQSVAFWCNPISGHATLYWYQQILGQGPKLLIQFQNNGVVDDSQLPKDRFSAERLKGVDSTLKIQPAKLEDSAVYLCASSWGGRVETQYFGPGTRLLVL.

The table lists this clone with a count of one. J is TRBJ2-5 and V is TRBV21-1; the D call in the table, TRBD2, was not verified against the DNA. TRBV21-1 is given as a pseudogene. There are 14 residues in the CDR3. For the CDR3, the DNA is TGTGCCAGCAGCAAAGCTCAGCGGGAAGAGACCCAGTACTTC. This sequence encodes CASSKAQREETQYF.

The chain employs TRBV11-2 and TRBJ2-5, with 7 positions matching TRBD2. V shed 0 bases, J shed 5 bases, and the junction held 9 bases outside the gene matches. CDR1 and CDR2 from the germline V gene are SGHAT and FQNNGV. CDR3 length equals 16 residues. The CDR3 sequence: CASSLDWDGRTETQYF. DNA of the CDR3: TGTGCCAGCAGCTTAGATTGGGACGGGAGGACGGAGACCCAGTACTTC.